This entry describes one T cell receptor (beta chain). Unique molecular identifiers tagged the TCRbeta library. Each CDR3 protein is one row after TCRdb ran MiXCR on the PCR reads. The sample yields 90,000 to 95,000 distinct CDR3 sequences, about 12% seen once. This entry is derived from a study of T-cell reconstitution after alpha-beta-depleted transplantation in children. CDR3 length: 16 amino acids. V was clipped by 3 bases and J by 6 bases; unmatched bases: 10. CDR1 is LGHDT, CDR2 YNNKEL, per germline (reference sequence). The TCR originated in a human donor who donated a stem cell graft to a child with inherited bone marrow failure. Sequencing used PBMCs from the stem cell graft donor, obtained from the stem cell graft. The chain couples TRBV3-1 to TRBJ2-1; 8 bases align to TRBD2. CDR3 sequence: CASSQLRGGAVNEQFF. CDR3 DNA: TGTGCCAGCAGCCAGCTTCGGGGGGGCGCCGTCAATGAGCAGTTCTTC.